This TCR beta chain was profiled in a study of blood T cell repertoires in COVID-19. Original data processing: Reference gene primer amplification gave estimated nucleated cell counts. The table came from immunoSEQ multiplex PCR; TCRdb's copy has only in-frame clones and leaves some out. The D gene and trimming were derived from the DNA, and the V and J assignments and clone size from that table. Of around 150,000 clones in the sample, around four fifths were seen once. The CDR3 runs to 15 residues. V lost 5 bases to trimming and J lost 0 bases, with 13 bases between them. In germline, CDR1 is LGHNA, CDR2 YNFKEQ.

The V call is TRBV4-2, the J call TRBJ1-2; TRBD1 might be the D (5 bases). This clonotype was sampled from a woman in her 50s with acute COVID-19. The sequenced sample was PBMCs or T cells enriched from blood (not recorded which). CDR3 sequence: CASSSTTDSNYGYTF. The CDR3 bases are TGTGCCAGCAGCTCGACGACAGACTCTAACTATGGCTACACCTTC.